The text below deals with one T cell receptor beta chain. Its cognate antigen has yet to be identified. Within one base of it there is no much larger clone, and no base qualities were kept. V is shortened by 3 bases, J by 0 bases, and the region joining them spans 13 bases. Its CDR3 holds 16 amino acids, cysteine through phenylalanine. Only the CDR3 DNA stays, 48 bases, in frame from base 1. The sample comes from a study of T-cell reconstitution after alpha-beta-depleted transplantation in children (dated by TCRdb to the mid-2010s). For the study in its entirety: T-cell immune reconstitution after TCRalphabeta/CD19-depleted allogeneic hematopoietic cell transplantation in children was quantitatively tracked in the study by means of TCR repertoire profiling.

Preparation of the library involved PCR. The run used an Illumina HiSeq 2500. TCR libraries were prepared with molecular barcoding, using unique molecular identifiers to normalize TCRbeta repertoire quantification. TCRdb reworked the public reads: Q25 trimming with fastp, MiXCR clone assembly, productive beta chains retained. Every entry covers one CDR3 protein and lists the most common genes and DNA from its rows. For this sample there are about 610,000 distinct CDR3 sequences; 10% to 13% appear just once. The ten biggest clones cover less than 4.5% of the sample. This material consisted of PBMCs from the stem cell graft donor, taken from the stem cell graft. Recombination connected TRBV12-3 or TRBV12-4 to TRBJ2-3, with TRBD1 perhaps the D gene, on 7 matching bases. This receptor was obtained from a human donor who donated a stem cell graft to a child with acute myeloid leukemia. At the DNA level, the sequence is TGTGCCAGCAGTTTTGGTCAGGGGGGTAGCACAGATACGCAGTATTTT. The resulting protein is CASSFGQGGSTDTQYF.